This TCR beta chain was captured in a study of blood T cell repertoires in COVID-19. About the study: The samples span acute and convalescent COVID-19 from the United States, Italy and Spain. Sample material is recorded as cDNA or gDNA derived from T cells, B-cell-depleted T cells, or PBMCs.

How the authors handled the data: Amplification from reference gene primers served as the basis for estimated nucleated cell counts. Profiled with immunoSEQ multiplex PCR; TCRdb holds only in-frame clones, not every one. D and trimming come from the DNA, and the V and J calls and clone size come from that table. The sample holds around 250,000 clones, 80% to 85% seen once. Germline V gives CDR1 MDHEN, CDR2 SYDVKM. V was trimmed by 3 bases and J by 7 bases, leaving 19 bases between them. CDR3 length equals 17 residues. This chain joins TRBV28 and TRBJ1-6, with no clear D. The TCR comes from a woman between 18 and 29 years old with acute or convalescent COVID-19. Sequenced: peripheral blood. The CDR3 region has the DNA TGTGCCAGCAGTTTTCCTCACAGTGGAGGAACCAATTCACCCCTCCACTTT. This codes for CASSFPHSGGTNSPLHF.